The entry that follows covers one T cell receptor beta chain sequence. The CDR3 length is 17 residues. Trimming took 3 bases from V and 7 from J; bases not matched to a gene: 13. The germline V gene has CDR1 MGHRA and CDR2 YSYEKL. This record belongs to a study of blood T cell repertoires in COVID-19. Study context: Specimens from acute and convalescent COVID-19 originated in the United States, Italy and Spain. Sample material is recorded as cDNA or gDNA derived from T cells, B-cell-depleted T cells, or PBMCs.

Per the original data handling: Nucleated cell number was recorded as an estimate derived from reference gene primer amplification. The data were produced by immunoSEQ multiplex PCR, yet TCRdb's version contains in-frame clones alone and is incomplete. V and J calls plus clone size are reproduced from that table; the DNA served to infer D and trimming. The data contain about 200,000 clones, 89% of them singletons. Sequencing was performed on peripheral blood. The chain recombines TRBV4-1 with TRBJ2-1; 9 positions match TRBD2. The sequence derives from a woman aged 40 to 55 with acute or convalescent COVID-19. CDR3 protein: CASSHPWGRGGRNEQFF. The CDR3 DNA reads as TGCGCCAGCAGCCACCCATGGGGGCGGGGGGGCCGTAATGAGCAGTTCTTC.